Reported below is one T cell receptor (beta chain). The antigen remains undetermined. This sample stems from a study of PD-1 blockade in mismatch repair-deficient tumors. In the study overall: Enrolled about 2013-2016, patients had progressing, pretreated mismatch repair-deficient cancers of about a dozen types.

Study-level points and caveats: Tumor-resident clones, often absent from pretreatment blood, expanded after pembrolizumab and then contracted.

The CDR3 runs to 12 residues. Germline V gene lookup returns CDR1 SGDLS and CDR2 YYNGEE. V was trimmed by 4 bases and J by 7 bases, leaving 9 bases between them. Assay: immunoSEQ multiplex PCR; the TCRdb copy retains only in-frame clones and omits some. This sample carries some 120,000 clones, 70% to 90% of them seen once, and the ten largest clones take approximately 13%. The receptor was isolated from an adult with mismatch repair-deficient cancer. Sequencing was performed on peripheral blood, taken 44 weeks after starting pembrolizumab. The rearrangement joins TRBV9 to TRBJ2-1; either TRBD1 or TRBD2 may fit D (5 bases each). CDR3 sequence (DNA): TGTGCCAGCAGCTCAGGGAGTAATGAGCAGTTCTTC. As protein: CASSSGSNEQFF.